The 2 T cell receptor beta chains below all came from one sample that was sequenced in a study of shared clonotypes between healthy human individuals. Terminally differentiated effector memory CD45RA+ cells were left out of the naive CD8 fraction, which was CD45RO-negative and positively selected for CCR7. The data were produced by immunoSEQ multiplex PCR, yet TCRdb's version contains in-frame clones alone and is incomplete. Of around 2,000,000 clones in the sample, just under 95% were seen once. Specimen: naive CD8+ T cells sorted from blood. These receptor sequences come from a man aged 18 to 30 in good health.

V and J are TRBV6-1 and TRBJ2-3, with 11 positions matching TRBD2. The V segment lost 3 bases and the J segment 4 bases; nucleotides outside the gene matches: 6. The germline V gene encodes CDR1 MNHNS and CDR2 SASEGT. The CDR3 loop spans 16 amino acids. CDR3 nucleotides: TGTGCCAGCAGTGATCTACTAGCGGGAGAAGCAGATACGCAGTATTTT. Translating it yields CASSDLLAGEADTQYF.

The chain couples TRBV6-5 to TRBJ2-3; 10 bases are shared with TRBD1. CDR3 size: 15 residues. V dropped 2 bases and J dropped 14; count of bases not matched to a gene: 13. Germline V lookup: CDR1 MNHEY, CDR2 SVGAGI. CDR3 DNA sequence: TGTGCCAGCAGTTACCTAAGCGGGACAGGGGACAAGTTGTATTTT. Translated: CASSYLSGTGDKLYF.